The 10 T cell receptor beta chains reported below all come from one sample, sequenced in a study of blood T cell repertoires in COVID-19. TCRdb keeps only in-frame clones here, not all; method: immunoSEQ multiplex PCR. The repertoire holds approximately 270,000 clones, with about 90% as singletons. Sequences were obtained from PBMCs or T cells enriched from blood (not recorded which). The receptors were gathered from a human donor in a cohort exposed to, infected with or recovered from COVID-19 (not recorded which). The donor label of this sample is uncertain.

The V call is TRBV15, the J call TRBJ2-5; D might be TRBD2 (5 bases). Germline values: CDR1 LNHNV, CDR2 YYDKDF (reference sequence). This CDR3 has 17 residues. The ends were cut back, 0 bases at V and 2 bases at J, with 16 bases in the middle. The CDR3 region has the DNA TGTGCCACCAGCAGAGAGCGGTTCCAACGGAGGCAAGAGACCCAGTACTTC. This sequence encodes CATSRERFQRRQETQYF. The entire variable domain, with the rest obtained from reference TRBV15 and TRBJ2-5, is as follows: DAMVIQNPRYQVTQFGKPVTLSCSQTLNHNVMYWYQQKSSQAPKLLFHYYDKDFNNEADTPDNFQSRRPNTSFCFLDIRSPGLGDTAMYLCATSRERFQRRQETQYFGPGTRLLVL.

The chain uses TRBV3-1 (or the pseudogene TRBV3-2) and TRBJ2-5; 7 nucleotides align to TRBD2. CDR3 size: 14 residues. Germline-derived CDR1 and CDR2 are LGHDT and YNNKEL (reference sequence). V lost 4 bases and J lost 5; bases outside the gene matches: 7. The CDR3 bases are TGTGCCAGCAGCCCAAGGACTAGTTCGGAGACCCAGTACTTC. This codes for CASSPRTSSETQYF.

The V call is TRBV19, the J call TRBJ1-2; TRBD1 aligns across 7 bases. Germline CDR1 LNHDA, CDR2 SQIVND (reference sequence). Losses at the gene ends were 4 bases for V and 1 base for J; bases not matched to a gene: 6. CDR3 length: 15 amino acids. The DNA of the CDR3 is TGTGCCAGTAGTAGCCCACCAGGGGGTAACTATGGCTACACCTTC. This codes for CASSSPPGGNYGYTF.

This rearrangement joins TRBV12-3 or TRBV12-4 to TRBJ2-3, with D maybe TRBD2 (6 bases). Between the trimmed V and J ends, which lost 1 base and 7 bases, there was a span of 9 bases. The CDR3 contains 13 residues. This chain's CDR3 is CASSLEDYHTQYF. CDR3 sequence (DNA): TGTGCCAGCAGTTTAGAGGACTACCATACGCAGTATTTT.

The rearrangement links TRBV2 to TRBJ1-2; 8 bases line up with TRBD1. Germline V gene sequence: CDR1 SNHLY, CDR2 FYNNEI. The CDR3 is 14 amino acids. The V and J ends lost 6 bases and 3 bases, in that order; junction bases with no gene match: 6. CDR3 region: CASSLRQGYYGYTF. The CDR3 nucleotides read TGTGCCAGCAGCCTTAGACAGGGGTACTATGGCTACACCTTC. The variable domain in full, with the rest retrieved from reference TRBV2 and TRBJ1-2, is EPEVTQTPSHQVTQMGQEVILRCVPISNHLYFYWYRQILGQKVEFLVSFYNNEISEKSEIFDDQFSVERPDGSNFTLKIRSTKLEDSAMYFCASSLRQGYYGYTFGSGTRLTVV.

V is TRBV29-1 and J is TRBJ1-1; 7 bases agree with TRBD1. With V trimmed by 7 bases and J by 0 bases, 8 bases remained unmatched. There are 14 residues in the CDR3. Germline V gene data show CDR1 as SQVTM and CDR2 as ANQGSEA. CDR3 sequence (DNA): TGCAGCGGTAAAAGGGGGCCGGTGAACACTGAAGCTTTCTTT. Amino acid sequence: CSGKRGPVNTEAFF. Using reference TRBV29-1 and TRBJ1-1 for the parts outside the CDR3, the full variable domain is SAVISQKPSRDICQRGTSLTIQCQVDSQVTMMFWYRQQPGQSLTLIATANQGSEATYESGFVIDKFPISRPNLTFSTLTVSNMSPEDSSIYLCSGKRGPVNTEAFFGQGTRLTVV.

The J gene is TRBJ1-1, the V gene TRBV5-1, with D perhaps TRBD1 (5 bases). This CDR3 has 15 residues. V lost 0 bases and J 0 bases, leaving 9 bases between the germline ends. The germline CDR1 and CDR2 sequences are SGHRS and YFSETQ. The chain's CDR3 is CASSLGQIMNTEAFF. The DNA for the CDR3 is TGCGCCAGCAGCTTGGGACAGATAATGAACACTGAAGCTTTCTTT.

The chain joins TRBV10-3 to TRBJ1-2; 7 positions match TRBD1. The CDR3 is 15 residues long. With V trimmed by 6 bases and J by 1 base, 8 bases remained unmatched. Per the germline V gene, CDR1 is ENHRY and CDR2 is SYGVKD. The DNA of the CDR3 is TGTGCCATCAGCGAGACGGGACAGATTAACTATGGCTACACCTTC. Its translation is CAISETGQINYGYTF.

V gene TRBV24-1 combines with J gene TRBJ1-1; possibly TRBD1 for D (6 bases). Trimming took off 4 bases at V and 4 bases at J, with 12 bases between the two ends. The germline CDR1 and CDR2 sequences are KGHDR and SFDVKD. The CDR3 contains 14 residues. The CDR3 bases are TGTGCCACCAGTGAGGGTAGGGGGTTCACTGAAGCTTTCTTT. Its translation: CATSEGRGFTEAFF.

The chain is built from TRBV30 and TRBJ1-5; the D is unclear. This CDR3 region has 12 residues. The V gene's germline CDR1 is GTSNPN and CDR2 SVGIG (reference sequence). V dropped 8 bases and J dropped 5 bases, with 13 bases sitting between them. Here the CDR3 reads CARTVRHQPQHF. As DNA, the CDR3 is TGTGCCCGGACGGTGCGCCATCAGCCCCAGCATTTT.